A selection of T cell receptor beta chains follows, all from one sample in a study of T cell responses to AZD1222 COVID-19 vaccine. Repertoires were generated with immunoSEQ multiplex PCR, while TCRdb's copy carries only in-frame clones and drops some. The table records 100,000 or so clones, roughly nine tenths of them present only once. This specimen was peripheral blood, taken on day 0 of AZD1222 vaccination. The receptors were sampled from an adult in good health. The CDR3 runs from the conserved cysteine through the conserved F or W. D genes are given only for firm matches. The size of a clone is reported for some rows only, either as once, few or many, or as a class for expanded clones.

DNA: TGTGCCAGCAGCCAATCGGGGGCAGGCTACGAGCAGTACTTC
CDR3: CASSQSGAGYEQYF
size: NA
J: TRBJ2-7
D: NA
V: TRBV3-1/TRBV3-2

DNA: TGTGCCAGCAGGGGGGACAGCTATGGCTACACCTTC
CDR3: CASRGDSYGYTF
size: NA
J: TRBJ1-2
D: TRBD1
V: TRBV9

DNA: TGTGCCAGCAGCGTAACAGGGGAGAATCAGCCCCAGCATTTT
CDR3: CASSVTGENQPQHF
size: once
J: TRBJ1-5
D: TRBD1
V: TRBV9

DNA: TGTGCCAGCAGCCTGCCGGGCAGGCATTCACCCCTCCACTTT
CDR3: CASSLPGRHSPLHF
size: NA
J: TRBJ1-6
D: NA
V: TRBV11-3

DNA: TGTGCCAGTAGTATAGGTGGTACTGGGTACAATGAGCAGTTCTTC
CDR3: CASSIGGTGYNEQFF
size: once
J: TRBJ2-1
D: NA
V: TRBV19

DNA: TGTGCCAGCAGTGAGACCGGGACAGGGACAGAGACCCAGTACTTC
CDR3: CASSETGTGTETQYF
size: NA
J: TRBJ2-5
D: TRBD1
V: TRBV2

DNA: TGTGCCAGCAGAAGTGGGGCAGGATACAATGAGCAGTTCTTC
CDR3: CASRSGAGYNEQFF
size: once
J: TRBJ2-1
D: NA
V: TRBV27

DNA: TGCAGCGGGGGGACAGTTAGTGGGACTGAAGCTTTCTTT
CDR3: CSGGTVSGTEAFF
size: few
J: TRBJ1-1
D: TRBD1
V: TRBV29-1

DNA: TGCAGCGCCACCACCGGGGGGGACAGGTATCAGCCCCAGCATTTT
CDR3: CSATTGGDRYQPQHF
size: NA
J: TRBJ1-5
D: TRBD1
V: TRBV29-1

DNA: TGTGCCAGCAGCTTCAGGGTAAAAATGAACACTGAAGCTTTCTTT
CDR3: CASSFRVKMNTEAFF
size: NA
J: TRBJ1-1
D: NA
V: TRBV5-6

DNA: TGCGCCAGCAGCCAAGATTGGGCCACAGGGGACTGGCCCAGCTACACCTTC
CDR3: CASSQDWATGDWPSYTF
size: once
J: TRBJ1-2
D: TRBD1
V: TRBV4-3